Below, 22 T cell receptor beta chains from the same sample are listed, as sequenced in a study of blood T cell repertoires in COVID-19. TCRdb keeps only in-frame clones here, not all; method: immunoSEQ multiplex PCR. Of about 140,000 clones in the sample, around 80% are singletons; the top ten hold around 9.6%. The sample was peripheral blood. Receptor source: a man aged 60 to 69 with active or convalescent COVID-19.

This clone was observed once. The chain is built from TRBV5-1 and TRBJ1-2; 9 bases fit TRBD1. V shed 0 bases, J shed 4 bases, and the junction held 10 bases outside the gene matches. This CDR3 region has 17 residues. Germline CDR1 reads SGHRS; CDR2 reads YFSETQ. CDR3 sequence: CASSLEGWTGESYGYTF. The CDR3 DNA is TGCGCCAGCAGCTTGGAGGGTTGGACAGGGGAGAGCTATGGCTACACCTTC.

This clone came up a few times. The rearrangement joins TRBV27 to TRBJ1-4; tentatively, D is TRBD1 (6 bases). Germline CDR1 is MNHEY and CDR2 is SMNVEV (reference sequence). Trimming cost V 7 bases and J 3 bases, with 9 bases left between them. There are 13 residues in the CDR3. The CDR3 is CASTGQPNEKLFF. The DNA for the CDR3 is TGTGCCAGCACCGGACAGCCTAATGAAAAACTGTTTTTT.

V is TRBV18 and J is TRBJ1-5, with 9 bases matching TRBD1. V lost 2 bases, J lost 3 bases, and 5 bases stayed unmatched. Per the germline V gene, CDR1 is KGHSH and CDR2 is LQKENI. The CDR3 length is 16 residues. The CDR3 coding sequence is TGTGCCAGCTCACCAACGGGACAGGGATTCAATCAGCCCCAGCATTTT. Translation gives CASSPTGQGFNQPQHF.

This chain connects TRBV6-5 to TRBJ2-5; 13 nucleotides line up with TRBD2. V shed 2 bases and J 5 bases; nucleotides not matched to a gene: 5. Germline CDR1 and CDR2: MNHEY and SVGAGI. CDR3 length: 16 residues. The CDR3 DNA sequence: TGTGCCAGCAGTTACAGAACTAGCGGGAGGGGTGAGACCCAGTACTTC. Protein product: CASSYRTSGRGETQYF.

In its sample, this clone was seen a few times. The CDR3 here is CASSLATLFATNEKLFF. CDR3 coding DNA: TGTGCCAGCAGCTTAGCGACCCTATTTGCAACTAATGAAAAACTGTTTTTT. V usage is TRBV5-8 and J usage is TRBJ1-4, with D unclear. CDR3 length: 17 amino acids. Germline lookup yields CDR1 SGHTS and CDR2 YDEGEE. Trimming removed 2 bases at V and 0 bases at J, with 14 bases between.

The rearrangement links TRBV24-1 to TRBJ1-2, with TRBD1 matching over 9 bases. Germline V gene sequence: CDR1 KGHDR, CDR2 SFDVKD. This CDR3 is built from 16 residues. V lost 4 bases, J lost 2 bases, and 7 bases stayed unmatched. CDR3 in DNA: TGTGCCACCAGTGACACACCCGGGACAGGGAACTATGGCTACACCTTC. Encoded protein: CATSDTPGTGNYGYTF.

The rearrangement uses TRBV5-4 and TRBJ2-3; weak D call: TRBD2 (6 bases). This CDR3 spans 14 amino acids. Germline CDR1 reads SGHNT; CDR2 reads YYREEE (reference sequence). Trimming cost V 5 bases and J 3 bases, with 13 bases left between them. For the CDR3, the DNA is TGTGCCAGCAGGGTTTGGGGGGTGACAGATACGCAGTATTTT. Protein: CASRVWGVTDTQYF.

In its sample, this clone was seen once. V usage is TRBV3-1 (or the pseudogene TRBV3-2) and J usage is TRBJ2-2, with 10 bases fitting TRBD2. V shed 1 base and J 7 bases; nucleotides not matched to a gene: 9. The V gene's germline CDR1 is LGHDT and CDR2 YNNKEL (reference sequence). The CDR3 runs 17 residues. The CDR3 DNA follows: TGTGCCAGCAGCCAAGGGGTCCTAGCGGGAGTGGTCGGGGAGCTGTTTTTT. It yields the protein CASSQGVLAGVVGELFF.

The CDR3 DNA reads TGTGCCAGCAGTTTTGGGCAGCCTAATTCACCCCTCCACTTT. Translated: CASSFGQPNSPLHF. V is TRBV27 and J is TRBJ1-6, with unresolved D. CDR3 length equals 14 residues. Germline CDR1 reads MNHEY; CDR2 reads SMNVEV (reference sequence). The V gene lost 3 bases and the J gene lost 6 bases, with 9 bases spanning the gap.

The chain links TRBV19 to TRBJ1-3; D gene unclear. CDR3 length: 16 residues. The V gene's germline CDR1 is LNHDA and CDR2 SQIVND (reference sequence). The V gene lost 6 bases and the J gene lost 0 bases, with 15 bases spanning the gap. CDR3: CASRAGRPSSGNTIYF. The CDR3 DNA is TGTGCCAGTAGGGCTGGGAGGCCAAGCTCTGGAAACACCATATATTTT.

The chain couples TRBV3-1 (or the pseudogene TRBV3-2) to TRBJ2-2, with a weak D call TRBD2 (6 bases). CDR3 length: 15 residues. With 1 base removed from V and 3 bases from J, the gap between germline ends came to 9 bases. CDR1 is LGHDT, CDR2 YNNKEL, per germline (reference sequence). This CDR3 is CASSQVPGDTGELFF. DNA for the CDR3: TGTGCCAGCAGCCAAGTCCCGGGAGACACCGGGGAGCTGTTTTTT.

The chain employs TRBV7-9 and TRBJ2-5; possible D gene TRBD1, 6 bases. This CDR3 contains 12 residues. Germline CDR1 is SEHNR and CDR2 is FQNEAQ (reference sequence). Trimming cost V 10 bases and J 2 bases, with 11 bases left between them. Written as DNA, the CDR3 is TGTGCCACTAACAGGGAACAAGAGACCCAGTACTTC. It yields the protein CATNREQETQYF.

The V and J genes are TRBV12-5 and TRBJ2-5, with a tentative D call TRBD2 (6 bases). V dropped 1 base and J dropped 5 bases, with 11 bases sitting between them. The CDR3 loop spans 14 amino acids. The germline V gene encodes CDR1 LGHNT and CDR2 FRNRAP. CDR3 region: CASGLGTSSETQYF. CDR3 coding DNA: TGTGCTAGTGGTTTGGGAACTAGCTCGGAGACCCAGTACTTC. Full variable domain (outside the CDR3, taken from reference TRBV12-5 and TRBJ2-5): DARVTQTPRHKVTEMGQEVTMRCQPILGHNTVFWYRQTMMQGLELLAYFRNRAPLDDSGMPKDRFSAEMPDATLATLKIQPSEPRDSAVYFCASGLGTSSETQYFGPGTRLLVL.

This clone was seen a few times. The chain has TRBV11-2 and TRBJ2-7; TRBD1 aligns across 9 bases. Trimming at V came to 2 bases and at J to 3 bases, leaving 8 bases not matched to a gene. The length of the CDR3 is 16 residues. Germline CDR1 reads SGHAT; CDR2 reads FQNNGV. This CDR3 reads CASSLRQTGQGYEQYF. The CDR3 nucleotides read TGTGCCAGCAGCTTACGCCAGACGGGACAGGGCTACGAGCAGTACTTC.

This chain uses TRBV4-1 with TRBJ1-1, with D possibly TRBD1 on 6 matching bases. The germline CDR1 and CDR2 sequences are MGHRA and YSYEKL. Trimming removed 1 base from V and 4 bases from J, with 13 bases in between. CDR3 length: 15 amino acids. CDR3 sequence: CASSQVGGVGTEAFF. The CDR3 region has the DNA TGCGCCAGCAGCCAAGTAGGGGGGGTAGGCACTGAAGCTTTCTTT.

The chain recombines TRBV11-3 with TRBJ2-1; 10 nucleotides line up with TRBD2. The CDR3 runs 17 residues. The ends lost 5 bases at V and 1 base at J; junction bases unmatched: 8. Germline V CDR1 and CDR2: SGHNT, YENEEA. CDR3 loop: CASSRMTSGSSYNEQFF. CDR3 nucleotides: TGTGCCAGCAGCCGAATGACTAGCGGGTCTTCCTACAATGAGCAGTTCTTC.

The chain employs TRBV7-8 and TRBJ1-1; D gene unclear. This CDR3 has 15 residues. In germline, CDR1 is SGHVS, CDR2 FQNEAQ. Trimming took 6 bases from V and 2 from J, leaving 16 bases between them. The CDR3 region has the DNA TGTGCCAGCAGACTGATTGGTATGGTAAACACTGAAGCTTTCTTT. It encodes CASRLIGMVNTEAFF. The full variable domain, its missing parts supplied by reference TRBV7-8 and TRBJ1-1, is GAGVSQSPRYKVAKRGQDVALRCDPISGHVSLFWYQQALGQGPEFLTYFQNEAQLDKSGLPSDRFFAERPEGSVSTLKIQRTQQEDSAVYLCASRLIGMVNTEAFFGQGTRLTVV.

The gene calls are TRBV7-7 and TRBJ2-5, with 7 bases identical to TRBD2. CDR1 is SSHAT, CDR2 FNYEAQ, per germline (reference sequence). This CDR3 is built from 16 residues. V dropped 5 bases and J dropped 4; count of bases not matched to a gene: 13. CDR3: CASSRLALRALETQYF. DNA of the CDR3: TGTGCCAGCAGCCGACTAGCCTTGAGGGCTCTAGAGACCCAGTACTTC.

J is TRBJ2-1 and V is TRBV5-8; 8 bases align to TRBD2. V was pared by 3 bases and J by 6 bases, with 8 bases of the junction left unmatched. Germline CDR1 and CDR2: SGHTS and YDEGEE. The CDR3 runs to 15 residues. The CDR3 region has the DNA TGTGCCAGCAGCTGGGGGACTAGTCTCTCCAATGAGCAGTTCTTC. Translated, it gives CASSWGTSLSNEQFF.

V is TRBV19 and J is TRBJ1-4; TRBD1 aligns across 7 bases. The CDR3 is made up of 15 amino acids. Germline CDR1 and CDR2: LNHDA and SQIVND (reference sequence). Germline trimming cut 8 bases from V and 5 bases from J; bases unmatched to any gene: 11. The DNA for the CDR3 is TGTGCCAGTCGCACGGTGGGCAGGGGGAATGAAAAACTGTTTTTT. Protein sequence: CASRTVGRGNEKLFF.

This clone was detected only a few times. DNA for the CDR3: TGTGCCAGCAGCCTGACAAATACGCAGTATTTT. This gives the protein CASSLTNTQYF. The genes are TRBV7-8 and TRBJ2-3; D remains ambiguous. Trimming took 5 bases from V and 7 from J, leaving 7 bases between them. The germline V gene has CDR1 SGHVS and CDR2 FQNEAQ. CDR3 length: 11 residues.

The chain uses TRBV7-9 and TRBJ1-4; 7 bases line up with TRBD1. V trimming: 5 bases; J trimming: 3 bases; junction bases outside the gene matches: 9. The CDR3 covers 16 residues. Germline V gives CDR1 SEHNR, CDR2 FQNEAQ (reference sequence). The CDR3 DNA follows: TGTGCCAGCAGCCGAAGGGACAGCTTCCCTAATGAAAAACTGTTTTTT. As protein: CASSRRDSFPNEKLFF.